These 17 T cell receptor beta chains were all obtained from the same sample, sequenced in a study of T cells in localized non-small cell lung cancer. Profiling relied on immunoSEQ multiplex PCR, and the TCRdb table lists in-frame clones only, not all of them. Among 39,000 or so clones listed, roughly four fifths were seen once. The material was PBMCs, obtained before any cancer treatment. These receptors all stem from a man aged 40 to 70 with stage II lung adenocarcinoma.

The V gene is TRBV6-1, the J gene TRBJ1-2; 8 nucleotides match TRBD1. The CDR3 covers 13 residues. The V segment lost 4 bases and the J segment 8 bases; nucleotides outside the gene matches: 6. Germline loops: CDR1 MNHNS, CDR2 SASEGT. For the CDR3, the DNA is TGTGCCAGCAGTGTTGACAGGGGACGAGGCTACACCTTC. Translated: CASSVDRGRGYTF.

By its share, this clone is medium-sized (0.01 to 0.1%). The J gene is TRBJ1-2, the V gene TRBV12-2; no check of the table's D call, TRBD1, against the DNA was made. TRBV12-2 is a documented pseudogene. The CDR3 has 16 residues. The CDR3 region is CASRQRDTSASYGYTF. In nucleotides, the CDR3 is TGTGCAAGTCGCCAACGGGACACCTCGGCCTCCTATGGCTACACCTTC.

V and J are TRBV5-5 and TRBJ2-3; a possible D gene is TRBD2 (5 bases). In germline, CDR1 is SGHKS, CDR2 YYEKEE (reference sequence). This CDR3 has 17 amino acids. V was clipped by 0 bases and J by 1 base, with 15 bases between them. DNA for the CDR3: TGTGCCAGCAGCTTGGCCGGTCGCGGGTCCGGCACAGATACGCAGTATTTT. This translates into CASSLAGRGSGTDTQYF.

The CDR3 is CASSEMRNSGNTIYF. DNA of the CDR3: TGTGCCAGCAGTGAAATGAGGAATTCTGGAAACACCATATATTTT. The chain carries TRBV6-1 and TRBJ1-3, with no clear D. Germline CDR1 is MNHNS and CDR2 is SASEGT. The ends were cut back, 2 bases at V and 1 base at J, with 9 bases in the middle. This CDR3 contains 15 residues.

This CDR3 reads CASSLYGGSNTGELFF. The DNA for the CDR3 is TGTGCCAGCAGCTTATACGGGGGGTCGAACACCGGGGAGCTGTTTTTT. The J gene is TRBJ2-2, the V gene TRBV11-3, with 7 bases aligning to TRBD2. Germline trimming cut 2 bases from V and 0 bases from J; bases unmatched to any gene: 3. The germline V gene encodes CDR1 SGHNT and CDR2 YENEEA. The CDR3 runs 16 residues.

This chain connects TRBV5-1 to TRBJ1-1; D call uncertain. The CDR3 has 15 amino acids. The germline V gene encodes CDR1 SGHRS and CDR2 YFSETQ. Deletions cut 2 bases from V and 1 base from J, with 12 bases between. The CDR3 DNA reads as TGCGCCAGCAGCTTTGACGGGGTGAAGAACACTGAAGCTTTCTTT. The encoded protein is CASSFDGVKNTEAFF.

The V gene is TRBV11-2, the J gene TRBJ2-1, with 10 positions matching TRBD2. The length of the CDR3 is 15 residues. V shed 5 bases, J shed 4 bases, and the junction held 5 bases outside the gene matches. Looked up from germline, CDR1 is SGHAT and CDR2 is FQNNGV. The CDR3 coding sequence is TGTGCCAGCAGCAGGACTAGCGGCCAATACAATGAGCAGTTCTTC. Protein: CASSRTSGQYNEQFF.

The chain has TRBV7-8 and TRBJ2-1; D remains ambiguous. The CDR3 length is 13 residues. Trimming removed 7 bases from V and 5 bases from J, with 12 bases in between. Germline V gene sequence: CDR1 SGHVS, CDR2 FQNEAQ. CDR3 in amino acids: CASTFKADNEQFF. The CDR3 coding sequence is TGTGCCAGCACCTTCAAAGCAGACAATGAGCAGTTCTTC.

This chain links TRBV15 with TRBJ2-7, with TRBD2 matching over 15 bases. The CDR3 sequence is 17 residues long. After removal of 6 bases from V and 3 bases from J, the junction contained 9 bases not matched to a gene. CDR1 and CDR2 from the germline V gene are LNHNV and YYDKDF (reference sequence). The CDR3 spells CATSSRRGLAGGYEQYF. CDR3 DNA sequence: TGTGCCACCAGTTCAAGGCGGGGACTAGCGGGAGGCTACGAGCAGTACTTC.

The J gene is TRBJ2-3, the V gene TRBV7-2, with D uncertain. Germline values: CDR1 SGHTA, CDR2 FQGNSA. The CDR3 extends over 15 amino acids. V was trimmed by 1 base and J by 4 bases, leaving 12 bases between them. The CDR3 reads CASSLGWHESDTQYF. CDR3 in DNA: TGTGCCAGCAGCTTAGGTTGGCATGAATCAGATACGCAGTATTTT.

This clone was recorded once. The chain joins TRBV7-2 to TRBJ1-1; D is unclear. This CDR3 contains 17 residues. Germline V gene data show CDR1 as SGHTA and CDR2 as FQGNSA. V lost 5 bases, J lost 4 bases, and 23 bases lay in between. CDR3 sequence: CASSPLALARSGTEAFF. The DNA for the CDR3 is TGTGCCAGCAGCCCCCTGGCCTTGGCACGATCGGGCACTGAAGCTTTCTTT.

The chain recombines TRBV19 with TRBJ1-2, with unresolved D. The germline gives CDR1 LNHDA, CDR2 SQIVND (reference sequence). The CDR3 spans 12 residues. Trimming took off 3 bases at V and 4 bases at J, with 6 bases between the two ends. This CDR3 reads CASSISVYGYTF. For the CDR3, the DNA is TGTGCCAGTAGTATTTCGGTCTATGGCTACACCTTC.

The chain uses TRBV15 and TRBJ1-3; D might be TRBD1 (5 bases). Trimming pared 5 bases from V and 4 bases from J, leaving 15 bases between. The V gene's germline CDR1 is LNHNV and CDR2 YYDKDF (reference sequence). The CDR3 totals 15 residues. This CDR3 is CATSGGLNVGNTIYF. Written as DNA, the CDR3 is TGTGCCACCAGCGGGGGTTTAAATGTCGGAAACACCATATATTTT.

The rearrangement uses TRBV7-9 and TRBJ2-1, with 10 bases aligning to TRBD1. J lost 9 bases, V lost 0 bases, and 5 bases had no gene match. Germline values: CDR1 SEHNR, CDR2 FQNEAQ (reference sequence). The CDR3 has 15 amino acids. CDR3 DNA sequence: TGTGCCAGCAGCTTAGCTACGGGACAGGGGTTTGAGCAGTTCTTC. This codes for CASSLATGQGFEQFF.

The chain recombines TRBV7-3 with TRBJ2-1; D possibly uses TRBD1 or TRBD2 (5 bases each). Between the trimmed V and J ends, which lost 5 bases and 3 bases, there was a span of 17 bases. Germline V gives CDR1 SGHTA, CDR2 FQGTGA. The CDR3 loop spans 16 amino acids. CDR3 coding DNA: TGTGCCAGCAGCCCCCAGGGTAGCGCGCGCTACAATGAGCAGTTCTTC. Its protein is CASSPQGSARYNEQFF.

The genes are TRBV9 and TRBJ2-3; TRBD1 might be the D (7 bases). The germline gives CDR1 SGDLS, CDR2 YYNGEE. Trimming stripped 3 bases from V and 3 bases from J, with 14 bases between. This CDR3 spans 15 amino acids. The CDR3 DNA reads TGTGCCAGCAGCGGGAAGACAGGGAGGACAGATACGCAGTATTTT. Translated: CASSGKTGRTDTQYF.

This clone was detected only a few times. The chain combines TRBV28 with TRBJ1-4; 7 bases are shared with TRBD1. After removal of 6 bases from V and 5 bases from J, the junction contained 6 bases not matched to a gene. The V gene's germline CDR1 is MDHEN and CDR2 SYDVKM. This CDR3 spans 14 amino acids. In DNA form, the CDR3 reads TGTGCCAGCAGGGCGGGACAGATGAATGAAAAACTGTTTTTT. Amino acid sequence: CASRAGQMNEKLFF. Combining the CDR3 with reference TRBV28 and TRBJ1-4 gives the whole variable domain DVKVTQSSRYLVKRTGEKVFLECVQDMDHENMFWYRQDPGLGLRLIYFSYDVKMKEKGDIPEGYSVSREKKERFSLILESASTNQTSMYLCASRAGQMNEKLFFGSGTQLSVL.